This T cell receptor (beta chain) was recorded in a study of beta chain features in type 1 diabetes. This clone was found a few times. Its specificity is unknown. General study findings and limits: Since sequencing was performed on cDNA, cells with high TCR expression could be over-represented.

Expressed TCRB transcripts were sequenced because the isolated RNA had all been reverse transcribed beforehand. Sequencing was performed with immunoSEQ multiplex PCR; in TCRdb, only in-frame clones are kept and a portion is missing. The table lists a few hundred thousand clones, roughly 11% of them singletons, with over 0.015% in the top ten. CDR1 MNHEY and CDR2 SMNVEV come from the germline V gene (reference sequence). The CDR3 is made up of 13 amino acids. Trimming shortened V by 3 bases and J by 2 bases, and 8 bases separated the two germline ends. This rearrangement joins TRBV27 to TRBJ2-7; unclear D gene. The material sequenced was naive CD4+ T cells from blood. The TCR sequence derives from a woman between 25 and 40 years old in good health. This CDR3 is CASSFNRAYEQYF. DNA of the CDR3: TGTGCCAGCAGTTTCAATCGGGCCTACGAGCAGTACTTC.